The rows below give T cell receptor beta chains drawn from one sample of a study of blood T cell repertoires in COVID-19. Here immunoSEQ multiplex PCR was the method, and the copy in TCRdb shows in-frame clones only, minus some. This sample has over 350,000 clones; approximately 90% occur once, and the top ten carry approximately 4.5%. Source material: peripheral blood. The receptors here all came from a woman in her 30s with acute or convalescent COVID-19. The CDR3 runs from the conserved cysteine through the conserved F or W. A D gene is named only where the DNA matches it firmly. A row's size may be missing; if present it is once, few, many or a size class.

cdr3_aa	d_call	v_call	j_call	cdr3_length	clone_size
CASSQESTGQSGNTIYF	.	TRBV4-1	TRBJ1-3	17	.
CSAQNEKLFF	.	TRBV20-1	TRBJ1-4	10	once
CASSFGIDNEQFF	.	TRBV5-5	TRBJ2-1	13	.
CASSPSLGGARGYTF	.	TRBV27	TRBJ1-2	15	.
CASSLSGGNEQFF	TRBD2	TRBV5-1	TRBJ2-1	13	.
CASSADRGIYEQYF	TRBD1	TRBV2	TRBJ2-7	14	.
CASSLSGGGYTF	.	TRBV5-1	TRBJ1-2	12	.
CASSQDQTLYGYTF	.	TRBV3-1/TRBV3-2	TRBJ1-2	14	.
CAGAEQEETQYF	.	TRBV2	TRBJ2-5	12	once
CASSPKGGDEKLFF	.	TRBV5-4	TRBJ1-4	14	.
CASSRTGVNTEAFF	.	TRBV5-1	TRBJ1-1	14	.
CASSSSSGGAEDTQYF	TRBD2	TRBV7-2	TRBJ2-3	16	.
CASSPIAKNIQYF	.	TRBV11-2	TRBJ2-4	13	.
CASSQGTGGVLSNQPQHF	TRBD1	TRBV23-1	TRBJ1-5	18	.
CSVLQGWTEAFF	.	TRBV29-1	TRBJ1-1	12	once
CASKTWEGTEAFF	.	TRBV2	TRBJ1-1	13	.